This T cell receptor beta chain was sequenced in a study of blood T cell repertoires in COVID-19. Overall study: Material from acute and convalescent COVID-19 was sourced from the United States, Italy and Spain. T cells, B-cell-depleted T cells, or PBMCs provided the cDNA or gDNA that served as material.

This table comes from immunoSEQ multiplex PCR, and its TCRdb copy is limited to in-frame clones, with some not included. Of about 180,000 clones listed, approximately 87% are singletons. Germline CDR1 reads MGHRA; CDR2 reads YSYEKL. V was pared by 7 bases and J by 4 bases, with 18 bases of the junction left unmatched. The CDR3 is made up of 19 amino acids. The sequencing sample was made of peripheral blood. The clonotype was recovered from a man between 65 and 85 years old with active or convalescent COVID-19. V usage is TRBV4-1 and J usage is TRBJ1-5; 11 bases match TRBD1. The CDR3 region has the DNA TGCGCCAGCATCCGAAGAGGACAGGGGGCCGCCCTGGGGAATCAGCCCCAGCATTTT. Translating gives CASIRRGQGAALGNQPQHF.